The source of this T cell receptor (beta chain) is a study of cytotoxic CD8 clonotypes in ibrutinib-treated CLL. Study-level information: Specimens for response were gathered following a median about a year of therapy, spanning 6 to 36. Sequenced samples delivered averages of around 250,000 productive templates and around 90,000 productive rearrangements.

TCRdb's copy holds only in-frame clones and misses some; the assay was immunoSEQ multiplex PCR. Of 250,000 or so clones listed, around 70% were seen once; the top ten hold 15% to 17%. The CDR3 contains 15 residues. CDR1 is MNHEY, CDR2 SVGAGI, per germline. V gave up 6 bases and J gave up 5 bases, with 19 bases separating them. The V and J genes are TRBV6-5 and TRBJ2-5; D gene unclear. The source of this sequence is a human donor with chronic lymphocytic leukemia. The input for sequencing was PBMCs, taken after 24 months of ibrutinib treatment. The CDR3 DNA follows: TGTGCCAGCAGCTTGGGTGGAACCGTCCTGGAGACCCAGTACTTC. Its translation is CASSLGGTVLETQYF.